This TCR beta chain is drawn from a study of chemoradiotherapy in HPV16-positive cancers. Whole-study results and caveats: For HPV16-positive patients, expanding HPV-responsive T cells associated with longer recurrence-free survival.

The CDR3 has 13 amino acids. Per germline, CDR1 SNHLY and CDR2 FYNNEI. Trimming removed 2 bases at V and 3 bases at J, with 7 bases between. A remark on this clone: Its cognate antigen is unknown.

Assay used: immunoSEQ multiplex PCR; TCRdb lists only in-frame clones, some missing. Of 30,000 to 40,000 clones in the sample, about four fifths were seen once. Samples were taken several times over chemoradiotherapy. The TCR originated in a human donor with HPV-associated anogenital cancer. The sequencing used blood, collected from a patient who underwent chemoradiotherapy. The chain is built from TRBV2 and TRBJ1-2; D is unclear. The DNA for the CDR3 is TGTGCCAGCAGTGAATCGGGCGACTATGGCTACACCTTC. Its translation: CASSESGDYGYTF. Drawing the rest from reference TRBV2 and TRBJ1-2, the complete variable domain is EPEVTQTPSHQVTQMGQEVILRCVPISNHLYFYWYRQILGQKVEFLVSFYNNEISEKSEIFDDQFSVERPDGSNFTLKIRSTKLEDSAMYFCASSESGDYGYTFGSGTRLTVV.